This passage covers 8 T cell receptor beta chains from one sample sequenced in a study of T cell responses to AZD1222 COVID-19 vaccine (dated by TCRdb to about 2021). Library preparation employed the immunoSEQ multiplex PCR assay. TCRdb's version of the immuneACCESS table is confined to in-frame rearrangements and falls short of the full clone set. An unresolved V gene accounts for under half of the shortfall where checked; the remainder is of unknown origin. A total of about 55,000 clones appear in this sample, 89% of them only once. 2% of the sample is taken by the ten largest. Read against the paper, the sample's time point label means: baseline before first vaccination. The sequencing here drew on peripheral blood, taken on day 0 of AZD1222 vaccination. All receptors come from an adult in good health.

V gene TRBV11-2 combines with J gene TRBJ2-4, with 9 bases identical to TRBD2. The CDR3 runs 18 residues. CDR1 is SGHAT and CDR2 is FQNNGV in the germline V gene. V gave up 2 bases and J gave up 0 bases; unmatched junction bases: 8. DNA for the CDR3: TGTGCCAGCAGCTTAAAAGGGACTAGCTCCCTAGCCAAAAACATTCAGTACTTC. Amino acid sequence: CASSLKGTSSLAKNIQYF.

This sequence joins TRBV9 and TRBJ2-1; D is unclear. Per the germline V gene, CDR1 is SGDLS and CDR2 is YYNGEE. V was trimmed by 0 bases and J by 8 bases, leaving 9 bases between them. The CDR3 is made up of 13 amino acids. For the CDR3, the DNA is TGTGCCAGCAGCGTAGTAATAGGCGATGAGCAGTTCTTC. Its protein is CASSVVIGDEQFF.

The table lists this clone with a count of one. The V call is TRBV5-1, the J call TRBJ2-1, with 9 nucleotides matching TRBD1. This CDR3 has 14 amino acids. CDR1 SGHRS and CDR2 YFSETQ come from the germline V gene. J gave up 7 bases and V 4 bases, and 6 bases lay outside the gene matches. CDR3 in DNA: TGCGCCAGCAGCGCTGGACAGGGGTTGAATGAGCAGTTCTTC. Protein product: CASSAGQGLNEQFF.

This CDR3 reads CASTYGGRAYEQYF. The CDR3 region has the DNA TGTGCCAGCACCTACGGGGGCAGGGCATACGAGCAGTACTTC. The chain carries TRBV7-2 and TRBJ2-7; the D call may be TRBD1 or TRBD2 (6 bases each). Germline CDR1 and CDR2: SGHTA and FQGNSA. This CDR3 has 14 amino acids. Trimming removed 7 bases from V and 4 bases from J, with 17 bases in between.

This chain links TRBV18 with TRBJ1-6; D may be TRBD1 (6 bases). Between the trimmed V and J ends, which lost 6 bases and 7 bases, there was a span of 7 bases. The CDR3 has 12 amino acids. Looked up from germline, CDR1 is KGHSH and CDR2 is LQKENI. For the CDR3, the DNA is TGTGCCAGCTCTACAGGGAATTCACCCCTCCACTTT. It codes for CASSTGNSPLHF.

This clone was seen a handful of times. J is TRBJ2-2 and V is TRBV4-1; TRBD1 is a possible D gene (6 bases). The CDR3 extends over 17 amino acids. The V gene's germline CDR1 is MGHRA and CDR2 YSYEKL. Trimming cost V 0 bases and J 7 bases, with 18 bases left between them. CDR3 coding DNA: TGCGCCAGCAGCCAAGAAGTGGATCCAGGGGCGATCGGGGAGCTGTTTTTT. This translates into CASSQEVDPGAIGELFF.

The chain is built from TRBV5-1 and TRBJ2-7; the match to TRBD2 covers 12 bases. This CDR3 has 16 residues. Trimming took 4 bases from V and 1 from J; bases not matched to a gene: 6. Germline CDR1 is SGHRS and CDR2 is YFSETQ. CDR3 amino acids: CASSESLAGGSYEQYF. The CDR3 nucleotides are TGCGCCAGCAGCGAGTCACTAGCGGGAGGATCCTACGAGCAGTACTTC. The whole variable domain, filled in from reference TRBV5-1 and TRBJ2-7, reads KAGVTQTPRYLIKTRGQQVTLSCSPISGHRSVSWYQQTPGQGLQFLFEYFSETQRNKGNFPGRFSGRQFSNSRSEMNVSTLELGDSALYLCASSESLAGGSYEQYFGPGTRLTVT.

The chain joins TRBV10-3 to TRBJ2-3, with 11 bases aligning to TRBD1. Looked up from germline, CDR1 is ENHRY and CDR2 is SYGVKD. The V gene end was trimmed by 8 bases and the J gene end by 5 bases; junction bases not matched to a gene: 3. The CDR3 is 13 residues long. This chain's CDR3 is CAIGQGAGDTQYF. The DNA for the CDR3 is TGTGCCATCGGACAGGGGGCGGGAGATACGCAGTATTTT.